This T cell receptor beta chain was identified during a study of molecular identifiers for immune sequencing clone quantification. RNA fractions of 10%, 30% or 50% and 20,000 to 1,000,000 sorted cells were the source of naive CD8 libraries. TCRdb itself ran the PCR reads through MiXCR, one entry per CDR3 protein. Altogether hundreds of thousands of distinct CDR3 sequences are present, 15% to 20% being singletons, with the ten largest covering roughly 0.83%. The germline CDR1 and CDR2 sequences are PRHDT and FYEKMQ (reference sequence). The CDR3 is made up of 13 amino acids. Trimming pared 2 bases from V and 6 bases from J, leaving 11 bases between.

V usage is TRBV13 and J usage is TRBJ2-7, with D possibly TRBD1 on 6 matching bases. The sample was naive CD8+ T cells from blood, with Jurkat cell RNA spiked in. The subset here: FACS-sorted CD8+CD4-CCR7+CD45RA+ naive T cells. The clonotype comes from a human donor in good health. Some libraries in this study had Jurkat cell RNA spiked in. CDR3 amino acids: CASSLQGPSEQYF. Written as DNA, the CDR3 is TGTGCCAGCAGCTTACAGGGGCCCAGCGAGCAGTACTTC. The entire variable domain, with the rest obtained from reference TRBV13 and TRBJ2-7, is as follows: AAGVIQSPRHLIKEKRETATLKCYPIPRHDTVYWYQQGPGQDPQFLISFYEKMQSDKGSIPDRFSAQQFSDYHSELNMSSLELGDSALYFCASSLQGPSEQYFGPGTRLTVT.